The 27 T cell receptor beta chains listed next were all sequenced from one sample in a study of response to subunit inactivated influenza vaccine. TCRdb re-derived calls from the RT-PCR reads in MiXCR, one entry per CDR3 protein. Of hundreds of thousands of distinct CDR3 sequences in the sample, about a sixth are singletons; the top ten hold roughly 11%. The sample consisted of PBMCs from blood, taken roughly 12 days after vaccination. The receptors here all came from a man in his fifties who received an inactivated influenza vaccine.

V usage is TRBV5-1 and J usage is TRBJ2-1; tentatively, D is TRBD2 (7 bases). The germline CDR1 and CDR2 sequences are SGHRS and YFSETQ. V lost 4 bases and J lost 6, with 14 bases in between. The CDR3 spans 14 residues. The CDR3 DNA is TGCGCCAGCAGCGAGATGGGGGGGCGCAATGAGCAGTTCTTC. Its translation: CASSEMGGRNEQFF.

This clonotype was found a few times. This rearrangement joins TRBV7-6 to TRBJ2-7; D gene unclear. The CDR3 has 16 amino acids. Germline CDR1 and CDR2: SGHVS and FNYEAQ. V was trimmed by 0 bases and J by 4 bases, leaving 16 bases between them. CDR3 loop: CASSLASVTTPYEQYF. CDR3 bases: TGTGCCAGCAGCTTAGCGAGTGTGACAACGCCTTACGAGCAGTACTTC.

The chain links TRBV10-3 to TRBJ2-1, with TRBD2 as a possible D gene (6 bases). Deletions cut 2 bases from V and 9 bases from J, with 11 bases between. The CDR3 is 13 amino acids. Germline V lookup: CDR1 ENHRY, CDR2 SYGVKD. The CDR3 spells CAISERRGGEQFF. The DNA for the CDR3 is TGTGCCATCAGTGAGAGGAGGGGCGGTGAGCAGTTCTTC.

The chain uses TRBV15 and TRBJ2-2; the D is unclear. Germline loops: CDR1 LNHNV, CDR2 YYDKDF (reference sequence). V was shortened by 0 bases and J by 5 bases, with 10 bases between the two germline ends. This CDR3 is 15 amino acids long. DNA of the CDR3: TGTGCCACCAGCAGAGAGGAGACATCGACCGGGGAGCTGTTTTTT. This encodes CATSREETSTGELFF.

Only a few counts were recorded for this clonotype. The chain recombines TRBV29-1 with TRBJ2-2, with a possible D match to TRBD1 (5 bases). Trimming took 6 bases from V and 4 from J, leaving 15 bases between them. Germline V gene data show CDR1 as SQVTM and CDR2 as ANQGSEA. The CDR3 spans 14 residues. DNA of the CDR3: TGCAGCGTCTTGACAGCGCTGGGCACCGGGGAGCTGTTTTTT. Translating gives CSVLTALGTGELFF.

This clonotype has just a few counts. V usage is TRBV5-1 and J usage is TRBJ1-5, with D unclear. Trimming took 4 bases from V and 7 from J, leaving 18 bases between them. Germline CDR1 reads SGHRS; CDR2 reads YFSETQ. The CDR3 totals 15 residues. CDR3 amino acids: CASSPDGGGGQPQHF. CDR3 nucleotides: TGCGCCAGCAGCCCGGACGGAGGTGGAGGCCAGCCCCAGCATTTT. The full variable domain, completed using reference TRBV5-1 and TRBJ1-5, is KAGVTQTPRYLIKTRGQQVTLSCSPISGHRSVSWYQQTPGQGLQFLFEYFSETQRNKGNFPGRFSGRQFSNSRSEMNVSTLELGDSALYLCASSPDGGGGQPQHFGDGTRLSIL.

The chain links TRBV5-1 to TRBJ2-7, with 10 bases identical to TRBD2. V lost 0 bases and J lost 7; bases outside the gene matches: 10. Per germline, CDR1 SGHRS and CDR2 YFSETQ. The CDR3 is 16 residues long. This CDR3 reads CASSLVASGSFWEQYF. CDR3 in DNA: TGCGCCAGCAGCTTGGTGGCTAGCGGGAGTTTTTGGGAGCAGTACTTC. Looking up the rest from reference TRBV5-1 and TRBJ2-7 gives the full variable domain: KAGVTQTPRYLIKTRGQQVTLSCSPISGHRSVSWYQQTPGQGLQFLFEYFSETQRNKGNFPGRFSGRQFSNSRSEMNVSTLELGDSALYLCASSLVASGSFWEQYFGPGTRLTVT.

This clonotype was seen ten or more times. The V gene is TRBV28, the J gene TRBJ1-2; D may be TRBD1 (6 bases). CDR3 length: 12 amino acids. V lost 6 bases and J lost 6, with 11 bases in between. Germline V gives CDR1 MDHEN, CDR2 SYDVKM. The CDR3 region is CASSQGGNGYTF. The CDR3, as DNA: TGTGCCAGCAGCCAAGGGGGTAATGGCTACACCTTC.

This clonotype was observed a handful of times. V gene TRBV18 combines with J gene TRBJ2-1; 7 nucleotides line up with TRBD1. V lost 4 bases to trimming and J lost 8 bases; unmatched junction nucleotides: 5. This CDR3 has 13 amino acids. Germline lookup yields CDR1 KGHSH and CDR2 LQKENI. CDR3 coding DNA: TGTGCCAGCTCACGTCGACAGGGCGATGAGCAGTTCTTC. Amino acids: CASSRRQGDEQFF. Combining the CDR3 with reference TRBV18 and TRBJ2-1 gives the whole variable domain NAGVMQNPRHLVRRRGQEARLRCSPMKGHSHVYWYRQLPEEGLKFMVYLQKENIIDESGMPKERFSAEFPKEGPSILRIQQVVRGDSAAYFCASSRRQGDEQFFGPGTRLTVL.

The chain is built from TRBV6-5 and TRBJ2-7; D possibly corresponds to TRBD1 (6 bases). CDR3 length equals 15 residues. Trimming took off 0 bases at V and 5 bases at J, with 14 bases between the two ends. Germline CDR1 is MNHEY and CDR2 is SVGAGI. CDR3 bases: TGTGCCAGCAGTTACTCGAGTAACAGGGCGGACGAGCAGTACTTC. As protein: CASSYSSNRADEQYF.

The V and J genes are TRBV2 and TRBJ2-7; D call uncertain. Deletions cut 6 bases from V and 7 bases from J, with 13 bases between. The V gene's germline CDR1 is SNHLY and CDR2 FYNNEI. This CDR3 region has 12 residues. Written as DNA, the CDR3 is TGTGCCAGCAGGATTGGGCGGTTGGAGCAGTACTTC. Translation: CASRIGRLEQYF.

This clonotype has just a few counts. The chain uses TRBV7-3 and TRBJ2-5; 9 bases align to TRBD1. CDR1 and CDR2 from the germline V gene are SGHTA and FQGTGA. CDR3 length: 14 amino acids. Trimming at V came to 5 bases and at J to 5 bases, leaving 6 bases not matched to a gene. In DNA form, the CDR3 reads TGTGCCAGCAGCCCCGGACAGGGGCTTGAGACCCAGTACTTC. It yields the protein CASSPGQGLETQYF.

This clonotype was picked up a small number of times. The V call is TRBV11-2, the J call TRBJ2-7; D might be TRBD1 or TRBD2, each matching 5 bases. Germline CDR1 SGHAT, CDR2 FQNNGV. Trimming removed 6 bases at V and 2 bases at J, with 17 bases between. The length of the CDR3 is 15 residues. The CDR3 loop reads CASRSLRGPTYEQYF. The CDR3 region has the DNA TGTGCCAGCAGGTCTCTGAGGGGTCCGACCTACGAGCAGTACTTC. The whole variable domain, remainder taken from reference TRBV11-2 and TRBJ2-7, is EAGVAQSPRYKIIEKRQSVAFWCNPISGHATLYWYQQILGQGPKLLIQFQNNGVVDDSQLPKDRFSAERLKGVDSTLKIQPAKLEDSAVYLCASRSLRGPTYEQYFGPGTRLTVT.

DNA for the CDR3: TGTGCCAGCAGCTTGGGGGGGGCCCGGCCCCAGCATTTT. This encodes CASSLGGARPQHF. The genes are TRBV5-4 and TRBJ1-5; D may be TRBD1 (6 bases). CDR1 SGHNT and CDR2 YYREEE come from the germline V gene (reference sequence). The V gene lost 0 bases and the J gene lost 9 bases, with 10 bases spanning the gap. The CDR3 is made up of 13 amino acids.

The gene calls are TRBV30 and TRBJ2-5, with 9 bases identical to TRBD2. The CDR3 extends over 14 amino acids. Germline V gene sequence: CDR1 GTSNPN, CDR2 SVGIG (reference sequence). With 1 base clipped from V and 5 bases from J, the junction kept 5 bases outside the gene matches. The DNA of the CDR3 is TGTGCCTGGAGTGGCGGGGGGGCCCTGGAGACCCAGTACTTC. Encoded protein: CAWSGGGALETQYF.

This clonotype occurred a few times. The chain combines TRBV12-3 or TRBV12-4 with TRBJ1-4, with 7 bases fitting TRBD1. With V trimmed by 5 bases and J by 7 bases, 7 bases remained unmatched. This CDR3 is 14 amino acids long. The CDR3 reads CASSTAGGGEKLFF. The CDR3 nucleotides read TGTGCCAGCAGTACTGCAGGGGGAGGTGAAAAACTGTTTTTT.

This clonotype was counted only a few times. This sequence joins TRBV20-1 and TRBJ2-1; 8 bases line up with TRBD2. This CDR3 is 15 amino acids long. V gave up 3 bases and J gave up 8 bases; unmatched junction bases: 12. Germline-derived CDR1 and CDR2 are DFQATT and SNEGSKA (reference sequence). CDR3 sequence: CSARGTRGDFDEQFF. The CDR3 DNA reads as TGCAGTGCTAGGGGGACTAGAGGGGATTTTGATGAGCAGTTCTTC.

This clonotype came up a few times. The chain couples TRBV9 to TRBJ2-3; 8 positions match TRBD1. Germline assignment: CDR1 SGDLS and CDR2 YYNGEE. This CDR3 spans 14 amino acids. The trim removed 3 bases at V and 3 bases at J, leaving 3 bases unmatched. The CDR3, as DNA: TGTGCCAGCAGCGCGGGACAGGAAACAGATACGCAGTATTTT. This translates into CASSAGQETDTQYF.

This rearrangement joins TRBV11-2 to TRBJ2-5; 8 nucleotides align to TRBD2. Germline V lookup: CDR1 SGHAT, CDR2 FQNNGV. V dropped 2 bases and J dropped 5; count of bases not matched to a gene: 16. The CDR3 runs to 18 residues. For the CDR3, the DNA is TGTGCCAGCAGCTTAAAATTCTCGGTAGCGGGATGGGGTGAGACCCAGTACTTC. Translating gives CASSLKFSVAGWGETQYF.

In its sample, this clonotype was seen many times. The V call is TRBV7-2, the J call TRBJ1-5; D unresolved. Germline V gives CDR1 SGHTA, CDR2 FQGNSA. V lost 1 base and J 1 base, leaving 5 bases between the germline ends. This CDR3 comprises 14 residues. The DNA of the CDR3 is TGTGCCAGCAGCTTAGGGCGAAGCAATCAGCCCCAGCATTTT. It is translated as CASSLGRSNQPQHF.

The V call is TRBV7-2, the J call TRBJ1-1; D possibly corresponds to TRBD1 (6 bases). Germline-derived CDR1 and CDR2 are SGHTA and FQGNSA. The length of the CDR3 is 13 residues. V lost 5 bases to trimming and J lost 3 bases, with 10 bases between them. CDR3 sequence reads: CASSRPGDTEAFF. The CDR3 DNA sequence: TGTGCCAGCAGCCGCCCAGGGGACACTGAAGCTTTCTTT.

This rearrangement joins TRBV30 to TRBJ2-7, with D maybe TRBD2 (5 bases). V lost 2 bases and J 2 bases, leaving 10 bases between the germline ends. This CDR3 has 13 amino acids. Germline CDR1 is GTSNPN and CDR2 is SVGIG (reference sequence). The CDR3 loop is CAWSTGWAYEQYF. The DNA for the CDR3 is TGTGCCTGGAGTACGGGGTGGGCCTACGAGCAGTACTTC.

This clonotype was observed a few times. The rearrangement joins TRBV7-6 to TRBJ2-5; 7 nucleotides agree with TRBD1. The CDR3 totals 13 residues. The ends lost 3 bases at V and 6 bases at J; junction bases unmatched: 4. Germline CDR1 is SGHVS and CDR2 is FNYEAQ. CDR3 region: CASSLGQRKTQYF. The CDR3 DNA sequence: TGTGCCAGCAGCTTGGGACAGCGGAAGACCCAGTACTTC.

This clonotype was recorded a few times. This sequence joins TRBV20-1 and TRBJ2-4, with D maybe TRBD2 (6 bases). The CDR3 extends over 14 amino acids. The V gene's germline CDR1 is DFQATT and CDR2 SNEGSKA (reference sequence). V gave up 4 bases and J gave up 2 bases, with 12 bases separating them. In nucleotides, the CDR3 is TGCAGTGCTACAGGGCGGGATACCAAAAACATTCAGTACTTC. Translation gives CSATGRDTKNIQYF.

This clonotype was seen repeatedly, ten times or more. CDR3 nucleotide sequence: TGTGCCAGCAGTTTATGGGGGGCGTTCGCGAACACCGGGGAGCTGTTTTTT. As protein: CASSLWGAFANTGELFF. This chain links TRBV12-3 or TRBV12-4 with TRBJ2-2; D possibly matches TRBD1 or TRBD2 (6 bases each). V shed 2 bases and J shed 0 bases, with 13 bases lying between them. This CDR3 has 17 residues.

This clonotype was detected only a few times. The chain recombines TRBV12-3 or TRBV12-4 with TRBJ1-1; D uncertain. Trimming cost V 6 bases and J 4 bases, with 12 bases left between them. The CDR3 consists of 13 residues. The CDR3 sequence: CASSFGISTEAFF. CDR3 nucleotides: TGTGCCAGCAGCTTCGGGATAAGCACTGAAGCTTTCTTT.

The CDR3 DNA is TGTGCCAGCAGCTTAATGCGTACCGGGGAGCTGTTTTTT. Translation: CASSLMRTGELFF. The chain links TRBV11-2 to TRBJ2-2, with D unclear. V was trimmed by 2 bases and J by 5 bases, leaving 6 bases between them. Germline CDR1 SGHAT, CDR2 FQNNGV. The CDR3 extends over 13 amino acids.